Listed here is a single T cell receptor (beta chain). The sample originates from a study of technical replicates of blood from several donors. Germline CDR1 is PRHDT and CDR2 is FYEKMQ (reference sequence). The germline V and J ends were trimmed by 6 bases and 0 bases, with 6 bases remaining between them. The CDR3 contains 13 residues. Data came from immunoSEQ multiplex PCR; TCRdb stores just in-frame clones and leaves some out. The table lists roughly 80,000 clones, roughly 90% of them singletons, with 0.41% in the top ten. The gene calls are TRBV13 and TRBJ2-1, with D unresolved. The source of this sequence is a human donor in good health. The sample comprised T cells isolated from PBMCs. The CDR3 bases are TGTGCCAGCAGGCGAGGCTCCTACAATGAGCAGTTCTTC. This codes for CASRRGSYNEQFF.